The 4 T cell receptor beta chains listed next were all sequenced from one sample in a study of T cells in Graves' hyperthyroidism and ophthalmopathy. Researchers took RNA transcripts and amplified the TCR beta CDR3 regions from them. The HTBI set primed first-round TCR CDR3 RT-PCR. TCRdb re-analysed the multiplex PCR reads in MiXCR, keeping a single row per CDR3 protein. The data hold 400,000 to 600,000 distinct CDR3 sequences, with about 16% observed a single time. Specimen: blood. All receptors derive from a woman aged 30 to 39 with Graves' ophthalmopathy.

The chain links TRBV7-6 to TRBJ2-2, with 8 bases matching TRBD2. V was clipped by 2 bases and J by 4 bases; unmatched bases: 9. There are 17 residues in the CDR3. Per germline, CDR1 SGHVS and CDR2 FNYEAQ. CDR3 nucleotides: TGTGCCAGCAGCTTAATTAGCGGGAAATCCCCCACCGGGGAGCTGTTTTTT. Protein: CASSLISGKSPTGELFF. Full variable domain (missing parts from reference TRBV7-6 and TRBJ2-2): GAGVSQSPRYKVTKRGQDVALRCDPISGHVSLYWYRQALGQGPEFLTYFNYEAQQDKSGLPNDRFSAERPEGSISTLTIQRTEQRDSAMYRCASSLISGKSPTGELFFGEGSRLTVL.

This clonotype turned up a few times. This chain uses TRBV18 with TRBJ2-7; perhaps D is TRBD1 or TRBD2 (6 bases each). The V and J ends lost 4 bases and 2 bases respectively, with 12 bases between them. The CDR3 length is 14 residues. Germline CDR1 is KGHSH and CDR2 is LQKENI. This CDR3 reads CASSHGGPAYEQYF. The DNA of the CDR3 is TGTGCCAGCTCACATGGGGGGCCGGCCTACGAGCAGTACTTC.

This chain joins TRBV6-2 or TRBV6-3 and TRBJ1-5; a weak D match, TRBD1 (6 bases). This CDR3 has 16 residues. With 5 bases removed from V and 9 bases from J, the gap between germline ends came to 23 bases. Per the germline V gene, CDR1 is MNHEY and CDR2 is SVGEGT. The CDR3 spells CASSRGLGGAAGPQHF. The CDR3 DNA reads as TGTGCCAGCAGTCGCGGGCTTGGGGGGGCCGCGGGGCCCCAGCATTTT.

This clonotype was counted ten times or more. The CDR3 DNA sequence: TGTGCCAGCAGCCAGGACAGGGGGATAGTTAATGGCTACACCTTC. This sequence encodes CASSQDRGIVNGYTF. V and J are TRBV28 and TRBJ1-2; 10 bases fit TRBD1. Trimming at V came to 6 bases and at J to 6 bases, leaving 10 bases not matched to a gene. Per germline, CDR1 MDHEN and CDR2 SYDVKM. The CDR3 has 15 residues.